This TCR beta chain came from a study of T cells after yellow fever vaccination. Across the study: Preparation of the low-cell-number fractions used SMART-Seq v4 Ultra Low Input. The study's findings and limits: Primary-vaccination clones mostly resurfaced post-booster (roughly 97% CD4, roughly 90% CD8). Contaminants from the bulk population, in the form of abundant clonotypes, could be found in FACS-sorted repertoires.

The CDR3 has 15 amino acids. CDR1 and CDR2 (germline): MGHRA, YSYEKL. Trimming stripped 0 bases from V and 6 bases from J, with 15 bases between. TCRdb recomputed calls from the 5' RACE reads with MiXCR, one row per CDR3 protein. Here the sample spans roughly 120,000 distinct CDR3 sequences, about 7% being singletons. This clonotype has a handful of counts. The antigen is not known. This chain links TRBV4-1 with TRBJ2-7; a weak D match, TRBD2 (5 bases). The clonotype comes from a man younger than 35 who received the YFV17D yellow fever vaccine. The sample here was CD4+ T cells sorted from PBMCs, taken roughly seven weeks after the first yellow fever vaccination. This CDR3 reads CASSQDPWTRGEQYF. As DNA, the CDR3 is TGCGCCAGCAGCCAAGATCCCTGGACCCGGGGCGAGCAGTACTTC.